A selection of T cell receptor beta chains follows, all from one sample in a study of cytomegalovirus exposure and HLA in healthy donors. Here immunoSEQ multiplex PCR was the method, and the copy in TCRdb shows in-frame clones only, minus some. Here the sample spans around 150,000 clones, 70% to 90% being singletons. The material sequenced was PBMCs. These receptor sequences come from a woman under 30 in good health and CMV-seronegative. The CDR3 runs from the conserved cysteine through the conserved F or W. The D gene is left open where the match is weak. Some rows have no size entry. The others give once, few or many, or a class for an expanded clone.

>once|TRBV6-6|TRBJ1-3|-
TGTGCCAGCAATGACCCTGCGGGCTCTGGAAACACCATATATTTT
CASNDPAGSGNTIYF
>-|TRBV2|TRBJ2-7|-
TGTGCCAGTAACCAGTTCTCCTACGAGCAGTACTTC
CASNQFSYEQYF
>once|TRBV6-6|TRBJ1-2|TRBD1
TGTGCCAGCAGTCCGGGACAGGGTTCGGGGATGGGTTACACCTTC
CASSPGQGSGMGYTF
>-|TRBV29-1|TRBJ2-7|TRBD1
TGCAGCGTTCGCTTCCGGGACAGCAACTACGAGCAGTACTTC
CSVRFRDSNYEQYF
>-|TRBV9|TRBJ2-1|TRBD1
TGTGCCAGCAGTCGGATACAGGGGAATGAGCAGTTCTTC
CASSRIQGNEQFF
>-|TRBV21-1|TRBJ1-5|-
TGTGCCAGCAGCAAGGGTCAGGGGCTCAGCAATCAGCCCCAGCATTTT
CASSKGQGLSNQPQHF
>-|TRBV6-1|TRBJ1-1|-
TGTGCCAGCTTTCATTACACTGAAGCTTTCTTT
CASFHYTEAFF
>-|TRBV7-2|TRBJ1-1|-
TGTGCCAGCAGCTCGACAGTTGTGACCCCAGAAGCTTTCTTT
CASSSTVVTPEAFF
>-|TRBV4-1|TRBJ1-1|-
TGCGCCAGCAGCCCTTGGGAGGGGGGCACTGAAGCTTTCTTT
CASSPWEGGTEAFF
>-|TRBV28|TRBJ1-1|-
TGTGCCAGCAGCCTAGGCGGGCAGGGGAGCACTGAAGCTTTCTTT
CASSLGGQGSTEAFF
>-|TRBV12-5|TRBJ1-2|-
TGTGCTAGTGGTCAGGCACACTATGGCTACACCTTC
CASGQAHYGYTF
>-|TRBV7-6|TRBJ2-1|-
TGTGCCAGCAGCTTAGACTCAGCGGGACACTACAATGAGCAGTTCTTC
CASSLDSAGHYNEQFF
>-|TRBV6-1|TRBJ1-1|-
TGTGCCAGCAGTGAGCAATGGGGGCTGGATACTGAAGCTTTCTTT
CASSEQWGLDTEAFF
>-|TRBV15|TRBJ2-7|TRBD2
TGTGCCACCAGCCCCCCCGGGGTGGGAGGGTACGAGCAGTACTTC
CATSPPGVGGYEQYF
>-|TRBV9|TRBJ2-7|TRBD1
TGTGCCAGCAGCGATCGGACAGGGGCCTACGAGCAGTACTTC
CASSDRTGAYEQYF
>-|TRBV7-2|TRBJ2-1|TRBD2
TGTGCCAGCAGCTTAGAGGGACTAGCCTACAATGAGCAGTTCTTC
CASSLEGLAYNEQFF
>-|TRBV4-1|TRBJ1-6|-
TGCGCCAGCAGCCAAGATCGAGGTCATAATTCACCCCTCCACTTT
CASSQDRGHNSPLHF
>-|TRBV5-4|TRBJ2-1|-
TGTGCCAGCAGCCATAGCGGTAGCCACAATGAGCAGTTCTTC
CASSHSGSHNEQFF
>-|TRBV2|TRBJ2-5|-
TGTGCCAGCAGTGAAGCAACAGCTAAAGAGACCCAGTACTTC
CASSEATAKETQYF
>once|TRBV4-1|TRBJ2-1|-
TGCGCCAGCAGCCAAGGCCGGGGGTCGGGTGAGCAGTTCTTC
CASSQGRGSGEQFF
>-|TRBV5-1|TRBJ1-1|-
TGCGCCAGCAGTACCGGACACGGGAGGAACACTGAAGCTTTCTTT
CASSTGHGRNTEAFF
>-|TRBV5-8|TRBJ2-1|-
TGTGCCAGCAGCTTCTTCCACGGGGTTAATGAGCAGTTCTTC
CASSFFHGVNEQFF
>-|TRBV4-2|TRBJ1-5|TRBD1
TGTGCCAGCAGCCAAGATCGACAGGGCGACAATCAGCCCCAGCATTTT
CASSQDRQGDNQPQHF
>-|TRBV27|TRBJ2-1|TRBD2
TGTGCCAGCAGGTTAGCGGGGGGGCCCAATGAGCAGTTCTTC
CASRLAGGPNEQFF
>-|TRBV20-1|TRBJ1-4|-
TGCAGTGCTAGAGAGTCCCGTTCGCTGTTTTTT
CSARESRSLFF
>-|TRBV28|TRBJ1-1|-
TGTGCCAGCAGTTTGAGGATCGGGGTGAACGTCAACACTGAAGCTTTCTTT
CASSLRIGVNVNTEAFF
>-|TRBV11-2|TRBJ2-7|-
TGTGCCAGCAGCTTAGAGCGGCTGATTTCCTACGAGCAGTACTTC
CASSLERLISYEQYF
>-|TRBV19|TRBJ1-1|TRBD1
TGTGCCAGTAGTATAGACAGGGGGACTGAAGCTTTCTTT
CASSIDRGTEAFF
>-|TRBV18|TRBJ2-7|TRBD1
TGTGCCAGCTCACCACCGGGACAGGGTTTTAGGAACGAGCAGTACTTC
CASSPPGQGFRNEQYF
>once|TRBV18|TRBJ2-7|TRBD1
TGTGCCAGCTCCCAAGTGGGACAGGGTTACGAGCAGTACTTC
CASSQVGQGYEQYF
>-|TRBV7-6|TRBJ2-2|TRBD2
TGTGCCAGCAGCTCAAGACTAGCGGGAGGGATCGGGGACACCGGGGAGCTGTTTTTT
CASSSRLAGGIGDTGELFF
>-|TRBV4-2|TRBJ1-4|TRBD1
TGTGCCAGCAGCCCGGGGACAGGGGGAGCAACTAATGAAAAACTGTTTTTT
CASSPGTGGATNEKLFF
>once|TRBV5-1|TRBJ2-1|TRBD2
TGCGCCAGCAGCCCCCGGGGGGGGGCGAATAATGAGCAGTTCTTC
CASSPRGGANNEQFF
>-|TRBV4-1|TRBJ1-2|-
TGCGCCAGCAGCCAAGGATTACGGGGGAAGTCAAATGGCTACACCTTC
CASSQGLRGKSNGYTF
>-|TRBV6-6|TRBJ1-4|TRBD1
TGTGCCAGCAGTTATGGGACAGGGGAAAAACTGTTTTTT
CASSYGTGEKLFF